The rows below give T cell receptor beta chains drawn from one sample of a study of cytomegalovirus exposure and HLA in healthy donors. TCRdb keeps only in-frame clones here, not all; method: immunoSEQ multiplex PCR. The table shows around 100,000 clones, with 85% to 90% occurring only once. Sequencing was performed on PBMCs. These TCRs come from a man aged 30-40 years in good health and CMV-seronegative. Each CDR3 is given with its conserved first and last residue. A D gene is named only where the DNA matches it firmly. Rows may omit the clone size; those that give it use once, few, many or a size class.

-,TRBV4-2,TRBJ1-4,-,TGTGCCAGCAGCCAAGTCTTAATGGCAACAACTAATGAAAAACTGTTTTTT,CASSQVLMATTNEKLFF
TRBD2,TRBV27,TRBJ2-5,-,TGTGCCAGCAGTTTTTTGGGGTCGGGGGGAGAGACCCAGTACTTC,CASSFLGSGGETQYF
TRBD1,TRBV15,TRBJ1-6,-,TGTGCCACCAGTTCGGGGACAGTTAATAATTCACCCCTCCACTTT,CATSSGTVNNSPLHF
-,TRBV7-2,TRBJ1-5,-,TGTGCCAGCAGCTTAGACGGTTACCAGCCCCAGCATTTT,CASSLDGYQPQHF
-,TRBV11-2,TRBJ2-5,few,TGTGCCAGCAGCTTTAACAGGGCCCAAGAGACCCAGTACTTC,CASSFNRAQETQYF
-,TRBV11-3,TRBJ1-1,-,TGTGCCAGCAGCCTGGGCCGTTACACTGAAGCTTTCTTT,CASSLGRYTEAFF
-,TRBV4-1,TRBJ2-2,-,TGCGCCAGCAGCCAAGGGCCCCCCATATTTAGCGGAGCCGGGGAGCTGTTTTTT,CASSQGPPIFSGAGELFF
-,TRBV5-6,TRBJ2-2,-,TGTGCCAGCAGCTCCATCGACAGGTCTGACACCGGGGAGCTGTTTTTT,CASSSIDRSDTGELFF
TRBD2,TRBV29-1,TRBJ2-1,-,TGCAGCGTTGAAGCGCCTAGCGGGAGGGCCTTCTATGAGCAGTTCTTC,CSVEAPSGRAFYEQFF
TRBD1,TRBV11-3,TRBJ1-1,-,TGTGCCAGCAGTCAGGGGGTAAACACTGAAGCTTTCTTT,CASSQGVNTEAFF
-,TRBV2,TRBJ2-7,-,TGTGCCAGCAGTCGCCGACAGGGAGGCGTCGGCTACGAGCAGTACTTC,CASSRRQGGVGYEQYF
TRBD1,TRBV7-8,TRBJ1-2,-,TGTGCCAGCAGCTTAGGATCGATAACAGGGGGCTATGGCTACACCTTC,CASSLGSITGGYGYTF
TRBD2,TRBV7-2,TRBJ2-5,-,TGTGCCAGCAGCTTAGTTACTAGCGGGGCAGAGACCCAGTACTTC,CASSLVTSGAETQYF
-,TRBV5-6,TRBJ2-7,-,TGTGCCAGCAGCGAATTACAGGGTTACGAGCAGTACTTC,CASSELQGYEQYF
TRBD1,TRBV30,TRBJ1-6,-,TGTGCCTGGAGCGCCGGGACAGCCTTTCTCTCCCTAAATTCACCCCTCCACTTT,CAWSAGTAFLSLNSPLHF
-,TRBV27,TRBJ2-1,once,TGTGCCAGCAGGAGACTCAGCGGGTACAATGAGCAGTTCTTC,CASRRLSGYNEQFF
-,TRBV19,TRBJ1-5,-,TGTGCCAGTAGTACGGCACTTGGGGCCCAGCCCCAGCATTTT,CASSTALGAQPQHF
TRBD1,TRBV10-1,TRBJ2-2,-,TGCGCCAGCAACGGGAAAAGAGACAGGGGAGAGGAACTGGGCCCCGGGGAGCTGTTTTTT,CASNGKRDRGEELGPGELFF
TRBD2,TRBV27,TRBJ2-7,-,TGTGCCAGCAGTTTAGAGGCTAGCGGGGGCCGCTACGAGCAGTACTTC,CASSLEASGGRYEQYF
-,TRBV5-6,TRBJ2-2,-,TGTGCCAGCAGCTTGTGGGGCTGGACGGACACCGGGGAGCTGTTTTTT,CASSLWGWTDTGELFF
-,TRBV4-1,TRBJ2-7,-,TGCGCCAGCAGCCAAGATCAAAGAGACGAGCAGTACTTC,CASSQDQRDEQYF
-,TRBV6-4,TRBJ2-3,-,TGTGCCAGCAGTGTAGGGGTTCGGAGCACAGATACGCAGTATTTT,CASSVGVRSTDTQYF
TRBD2,TRBV10-3,TRBJ2-5,once,TGTGCCATCAGTGAGTCGAAGGAGAACGGGAGGGCCGGCCAAGAGACCCAGTACTTC,CAISESKENGRAGQETQYF
TRBD2,TRBV19,TRBJ2-3,-,TGTGCCAGTAGCCTATCCGGGACAGCATCTAGCGGGAGTGCCTATACGCAGTATTTT,CASSLSGTASSGSAYTQYF